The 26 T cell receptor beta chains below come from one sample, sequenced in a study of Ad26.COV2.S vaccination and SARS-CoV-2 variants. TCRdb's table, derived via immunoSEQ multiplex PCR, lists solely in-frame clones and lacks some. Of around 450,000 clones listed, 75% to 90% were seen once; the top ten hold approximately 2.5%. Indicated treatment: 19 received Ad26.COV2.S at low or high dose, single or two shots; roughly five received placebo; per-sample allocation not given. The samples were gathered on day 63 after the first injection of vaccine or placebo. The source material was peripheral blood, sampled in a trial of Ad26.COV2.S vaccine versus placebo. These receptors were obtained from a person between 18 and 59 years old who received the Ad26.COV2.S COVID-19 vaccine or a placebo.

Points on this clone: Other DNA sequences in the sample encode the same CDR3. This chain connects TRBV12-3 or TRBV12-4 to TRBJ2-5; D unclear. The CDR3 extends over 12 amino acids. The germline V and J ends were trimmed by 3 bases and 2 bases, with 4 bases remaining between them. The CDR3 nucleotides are TGTGCCAGCAGTTTTGGACAAGAGACCCAGTACTTC. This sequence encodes CASSFGQETQYF.

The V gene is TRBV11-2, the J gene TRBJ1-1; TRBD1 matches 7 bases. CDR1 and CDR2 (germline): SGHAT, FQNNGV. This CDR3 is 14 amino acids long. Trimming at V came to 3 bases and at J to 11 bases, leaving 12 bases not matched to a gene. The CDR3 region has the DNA TGTGCCAGCAGCTTCTACAGGGGTGGAGGGGGGGCTTTCTTT. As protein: CASSFYRGGGGAFF.

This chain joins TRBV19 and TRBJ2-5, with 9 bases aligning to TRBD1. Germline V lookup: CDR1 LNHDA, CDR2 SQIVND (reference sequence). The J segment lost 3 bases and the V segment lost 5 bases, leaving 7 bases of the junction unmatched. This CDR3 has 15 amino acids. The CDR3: CASSHRGLGEETQYF. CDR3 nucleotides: TGTGCCAGTAGTCACAGGGGGCTAGGGGAAGAGACCCAGTACTTC. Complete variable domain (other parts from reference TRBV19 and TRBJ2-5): DGGITQSPKYLFRKEGQNVTLSCEQNLNHDAMYWYRQDPGQGLRLIYYSQIVNDFQKGDIAEGYSVSREKKESFPLTVTSAQKNPTAFYLCASSHRGLGEETQYFGPGTRLLVL.

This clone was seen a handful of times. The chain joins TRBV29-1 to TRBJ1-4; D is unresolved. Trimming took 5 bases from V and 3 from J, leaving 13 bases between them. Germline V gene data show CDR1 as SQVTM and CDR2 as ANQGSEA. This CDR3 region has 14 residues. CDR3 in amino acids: CSVRQVLPNEKLFF. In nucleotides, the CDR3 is TGCAGCGTTCGTCAGGTCCTACCTAATGAAAAACTGTTTTTT.

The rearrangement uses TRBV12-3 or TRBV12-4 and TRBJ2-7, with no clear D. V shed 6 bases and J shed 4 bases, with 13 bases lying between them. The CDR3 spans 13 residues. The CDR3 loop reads CASSKTQHYEQYF. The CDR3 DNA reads TGTGCCAGCAGCAAAACCCAGCATTACGAGCAGTACTTC.

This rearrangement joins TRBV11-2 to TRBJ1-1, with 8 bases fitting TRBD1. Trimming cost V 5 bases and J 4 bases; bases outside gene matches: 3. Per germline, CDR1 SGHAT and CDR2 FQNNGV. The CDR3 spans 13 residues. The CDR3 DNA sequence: TGTGCCAGCAGCATGGGGACAGGCACTGAAGCTTTCTTT. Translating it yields CASSMGTGTEAFF.

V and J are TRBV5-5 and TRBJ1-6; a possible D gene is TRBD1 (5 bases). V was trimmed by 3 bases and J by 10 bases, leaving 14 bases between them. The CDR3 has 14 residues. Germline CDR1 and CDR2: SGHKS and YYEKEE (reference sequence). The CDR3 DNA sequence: TGTGCCAGCAGCTCGGGGACCGCGGCCTCACCCCTCCACTTT. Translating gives CASSSGTAASPLHF.

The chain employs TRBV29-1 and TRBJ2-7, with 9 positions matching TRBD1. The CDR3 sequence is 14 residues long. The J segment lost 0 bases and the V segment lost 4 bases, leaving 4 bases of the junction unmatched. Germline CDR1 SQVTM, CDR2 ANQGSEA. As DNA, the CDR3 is TGCAGCGTTGCAGGGGGACAGGGCTCCTACGAGCAGTACTTC. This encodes CSVAGGQGSYEQYF.

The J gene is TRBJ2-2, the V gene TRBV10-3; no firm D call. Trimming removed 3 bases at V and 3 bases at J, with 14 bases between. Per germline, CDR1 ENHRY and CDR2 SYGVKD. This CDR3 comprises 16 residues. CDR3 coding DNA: TGTGCCATCAGTGAACACTATACGCCAGACACCGGGGAGCTGTTTTTT. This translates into CAISEHYTPDTGELFF.

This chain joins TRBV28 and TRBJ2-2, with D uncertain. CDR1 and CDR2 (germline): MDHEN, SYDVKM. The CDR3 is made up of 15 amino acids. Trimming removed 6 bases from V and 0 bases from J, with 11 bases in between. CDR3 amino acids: CASSTVGANTGELFF. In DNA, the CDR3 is TGTGCCAGCAGCACAGTTGGTGCGAACACCGGGGAGCTGTTTTTT.

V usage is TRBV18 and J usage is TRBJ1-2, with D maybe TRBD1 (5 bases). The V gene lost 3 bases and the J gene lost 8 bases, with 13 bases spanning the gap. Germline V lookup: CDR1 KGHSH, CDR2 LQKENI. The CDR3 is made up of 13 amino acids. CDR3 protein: CASSPASEGGYTF. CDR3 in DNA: TGTGCCAGCTCACCTGCCTCAGAGGGGGGCTACACCTTC. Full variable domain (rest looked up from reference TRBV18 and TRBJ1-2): NAGVMQNPRHLVRRRGQEARLRCSPMKGHSHVYWYRQLPEEGLKFMVYLQKENIIDESGMPKERFSAEFPKEGPSILRIQQVVRGDSAAYFCASSPASEGGYTFGSGTRLTVV.

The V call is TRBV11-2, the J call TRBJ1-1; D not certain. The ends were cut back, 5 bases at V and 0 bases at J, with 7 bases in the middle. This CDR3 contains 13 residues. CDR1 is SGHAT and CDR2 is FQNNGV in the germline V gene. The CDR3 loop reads CASSPVLNTEAFF. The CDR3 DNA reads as TGTGCCAGCAGCCCCGTTTTGAACACTGAAGCTTTCTTT.

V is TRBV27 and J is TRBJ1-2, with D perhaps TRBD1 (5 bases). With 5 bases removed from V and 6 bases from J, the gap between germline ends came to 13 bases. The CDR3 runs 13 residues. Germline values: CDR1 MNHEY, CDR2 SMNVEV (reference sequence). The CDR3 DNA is TGTGCCAGCAGTACTGGCAGGGTCGATGGCTACACCTTC. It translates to CASSTGRVDGYTF.

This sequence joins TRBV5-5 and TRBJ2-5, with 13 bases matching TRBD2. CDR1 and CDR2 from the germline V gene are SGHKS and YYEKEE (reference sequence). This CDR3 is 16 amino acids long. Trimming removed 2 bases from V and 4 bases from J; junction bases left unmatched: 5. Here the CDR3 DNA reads TGTGCCAGCAGCTTTTGGACTAGCGGGAGTGGAGAGACCCAGTACTTC. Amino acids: CASSFWTSGSGETQYF. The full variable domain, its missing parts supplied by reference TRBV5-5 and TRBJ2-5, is DAGVTQSPTHLIKTRGQQVTLRCSPISGHKSVSWYQQVLGQGPQFIFQYYEKEERGRGNFPDRFSARQFPNYSSELNVNALLLGDSALYLCASSFWTSGSGETQYFGPGTRLLVL.

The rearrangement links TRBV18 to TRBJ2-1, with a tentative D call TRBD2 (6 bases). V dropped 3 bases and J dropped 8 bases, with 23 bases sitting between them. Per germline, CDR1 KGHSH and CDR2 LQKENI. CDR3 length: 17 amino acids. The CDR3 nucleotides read TGTGCCAGCTCACCCGGGGGTAGTATTCGAGGCGGCGATGAGCAGTTCTTC. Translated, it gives CASSPGGSIRGGDEQFF.

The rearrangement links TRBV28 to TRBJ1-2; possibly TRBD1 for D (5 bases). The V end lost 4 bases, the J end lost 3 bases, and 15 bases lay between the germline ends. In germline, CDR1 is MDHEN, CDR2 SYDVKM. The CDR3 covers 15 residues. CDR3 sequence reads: CASSSPGRPHYGYTF. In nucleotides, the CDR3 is TGTGCCAGCAGTTCCCCGGGACGGCCACACTATGGCTACACCTTC.

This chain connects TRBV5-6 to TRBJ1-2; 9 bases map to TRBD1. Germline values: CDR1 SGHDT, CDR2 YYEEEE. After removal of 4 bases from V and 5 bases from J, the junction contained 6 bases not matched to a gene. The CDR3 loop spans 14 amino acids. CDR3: CASSLWDREYGYTF. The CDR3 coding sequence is TGTGCCAGCAGCCTCTGGGACAGGGAGTATGGCTACACCTTC.

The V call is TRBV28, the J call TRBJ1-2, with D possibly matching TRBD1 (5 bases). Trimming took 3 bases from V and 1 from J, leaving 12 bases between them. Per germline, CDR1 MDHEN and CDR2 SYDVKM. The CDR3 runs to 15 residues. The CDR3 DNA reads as TGTGCCAGCAGTTTGGGAAGCAGGGTTAACTATGGCTACACCTTC. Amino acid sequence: CASSLGSRVNYGYTF.

The CDR3 region is CASSRLLAGGGGANVLTF. In DNA form, the CDR3 reads TGCGCCAGCAGCCGACTACTAGCGGGAGGGGGTGGGGCCAACGTCCTGACTTTC. The rearrangement joins TRBV4-3 to TRBJ2-6, with 13 bases lining up with TRBD2. The V and J ends lost 4 bases and 3 bases, in that order; junction bases with no gene match: 6. CDR1 and CDR2 (germline): LGHNA, YSLEER. The CDR3 is made up of 18 amino acids.

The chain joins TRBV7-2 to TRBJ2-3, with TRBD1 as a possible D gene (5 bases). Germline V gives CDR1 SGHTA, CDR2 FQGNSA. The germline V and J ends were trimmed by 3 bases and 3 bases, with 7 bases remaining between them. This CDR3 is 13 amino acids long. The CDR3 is CASSFQGTDTQYF. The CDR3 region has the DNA TGTGCCAGCAGCTTCCAGGGTACAGATACGCAGTATTTT.

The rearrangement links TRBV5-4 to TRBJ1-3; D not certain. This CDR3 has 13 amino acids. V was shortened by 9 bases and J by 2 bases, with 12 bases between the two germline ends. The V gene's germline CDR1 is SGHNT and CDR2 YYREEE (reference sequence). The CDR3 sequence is CATRVVPGNTIYF. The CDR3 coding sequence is TGTGCCACAAGGGTAGTCCCTGGAAACACCATATATTTT.

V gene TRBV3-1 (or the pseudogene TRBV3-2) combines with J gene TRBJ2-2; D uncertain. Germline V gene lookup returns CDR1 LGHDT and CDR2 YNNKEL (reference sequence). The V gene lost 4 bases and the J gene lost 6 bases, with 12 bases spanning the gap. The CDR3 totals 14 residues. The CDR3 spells CASSRGWLAGELFF. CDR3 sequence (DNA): TGTGCCAGCAGCCGTGGATGGCTCGCCGGGGAGCTGTTTTTT.

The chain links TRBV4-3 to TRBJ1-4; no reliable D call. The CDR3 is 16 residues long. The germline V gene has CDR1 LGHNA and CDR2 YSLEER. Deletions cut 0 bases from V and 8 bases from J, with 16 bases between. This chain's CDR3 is CASSQDPDVWGEKLFF. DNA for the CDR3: TGCGCCAGCAGCCAAGATCCGGACGTTTGGGGAGAAAAACTGTTTTTT.

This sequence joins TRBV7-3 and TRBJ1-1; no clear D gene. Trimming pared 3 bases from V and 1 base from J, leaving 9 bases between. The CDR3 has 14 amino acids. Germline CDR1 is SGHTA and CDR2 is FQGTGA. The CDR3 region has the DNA TGTGCCAGCAGCTTGGATCCAGCGAACACTGAAGCTTTCTTT. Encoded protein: CASSLDPANTEAFF.

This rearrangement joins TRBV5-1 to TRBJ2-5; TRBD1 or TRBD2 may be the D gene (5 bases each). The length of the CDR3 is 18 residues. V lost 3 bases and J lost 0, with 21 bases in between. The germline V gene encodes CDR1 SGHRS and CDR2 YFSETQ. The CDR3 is CASSWPGTANPYQETQYF. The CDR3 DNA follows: TGCGCCAGCAGCTGGCCCGGGACGGCTAACCCGTACCAAGAGACCCAGTACTTC.

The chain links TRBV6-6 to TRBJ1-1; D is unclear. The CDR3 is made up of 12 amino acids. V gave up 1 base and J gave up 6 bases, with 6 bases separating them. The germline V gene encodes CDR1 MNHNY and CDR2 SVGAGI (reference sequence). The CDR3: CASSYWRAEAFF. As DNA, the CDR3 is TGTGCCAGCAGTTACTGGAGAGCTGAAGCTTTCTTT.